This T cell receptor (beta chain) is from a study of T cells in Graves' hyperthyroidism and ophthalmopathy. Study outcomes and limitations: The model made its ophthalmopathy prediction, and onset followed a median about 5.9 months later.

It was RNA transcripts that yielded the amplified TCR beta CDR3 regions. HTBI primers drove first-round RT-PCR of the TCR CDR3. TCRdb re-called the multiplex PCR reads with MiXCR, one entry per CDR3 protein. The table lists fewer than 700,000 distinct CDR3 sequences, around 15% of them singletons, with around 3.9% in the top ten. Fresh 10 ml peripheral blood yielded PBMCs. Germline-derived CDR1 and CDR2 are LNHNV and YYDKDF (reference sequence). Germline trimming cut 0 bases from V and 4 bases from J; bases unmatched to any gene: 6. CDR3 length: 16 amino acids. A note on this clonotype: Its specificity is not known.

The receptor was isolated from a woman younger than 45 with Graves' hyperthyroidism. This chain uses TRBV15 with TRBJ2-1; TRBD2 matches 7 bases. Sequenced sample: blood. DNA of the CDR3: TGTGCCACCAGCAGAGATTTGGCTAGCGGTTACAATGAGCAGTTCTTC. This encodes CATSRDLASGYNEQFF.